Below are 14 T cell receptor beta chains sequenced from a single sample in a study of blood T cell repertoires in COVID-19. Here immunoSEQ multiplex PCR was the method, and the copy in TCRdb shows in-frame clones only, minus some. The sample lists roughly 130,000 clones; more than 70% were seen once. Sequencing was performed on peripheral blood. The source of these receptors is a woman between 55 and 75 years old with acute or convalescent COVID-19.

This clone occurred once. This chain uses TRBV3-1 (or the pseudogene TRBV3-2) with TRBJ1-2; D might be TRBD1 (6 bases). Germline CDR1 reads LGHDT; CDR2 reads YNNKEL (reference sequence). V shed 0 bases and J shed 4 bases, with 9 bases lying between them. The CDR3 length is 14 residues. Here the CDR3 reads CASSQDLRGYGYTF. The CDR3, as DNA: TGTGCCAGCAGCCAAGATCTCAGGGGCTATGGCTACACCTTC.

This chain links TRBV7-2 with TRBJ2-7; 9 bases match TRBD2. CDR3 length: 16 residues. Germline-derived CDR1 and CDR2 are SGHTA and FQGNSA. V shed 1 base, J shed 4 bases, and the junction held 8 bases outside the gene matches. This CDR3 reads CASSLVVAGENYEQYV. DNA of the CDR3: TGTGCCAGCAGCTTAGTTGTAGCGGGAGAGAATTACGAGCAGTACGTC.

CDR3 in DNA: TGTGCCAGCAGTGAAGCAGGCCCGGGTCAGCCCCAGCATTTT. This codes for CASSEAGPGQPQHF. This chain connects TRBV6-1 to TRBJ1-5; D remains ambiguous. The V gene's germline CDR1 is MNHNS and CDR2 SASEGT. CDR3 size: 14 residues. Trimming stripped 0 bases from V and 6 bases from J, with 9 bases between.

This clone came up once. V is TRBV6-5 and J is TRBJ1-1; TRBD1 matches at 11 bases. V gave up 0 bases and J gave up 10 bases; unmatched junction bases: 10. The CDR3 length is 16 residues. In germline, CDR1 is MNHEY, CDR2 SVGAGI. CDR3 protein: CASSYSGQGALQAAFF. The CDR3 coding sequence is TGTGCCAGCAGTTACTCTGGACAGGGGGCGCTTCAGGCAGCTTTCTTT.

V gene TRBV7-8 combines with J gene TRBJ2-7; TRBD2 agrees at 9 bases. V shed 1 base, J shed 7 bases, and the junction held 11 bases outside the gene matches. Germline CDR1 is SGHVS and CDR2 is FQNEAQ. This CDR3 is built from 16 residues. The CDR3: CASSLGGQAGGGEQYV. In DNA form, the CDR3 reads TGTGCCAGCAGCTTAGGCGGGCAAGCGGGAGGAGGAGAGCAGTACGTC.

This clone has more than one count but fewer than ten. The CDR3 here is CASSLRDRRDYGYTF. CDR3 in DNA: TGTGCCAGCAGCTTACGGGACAGGCGAGACTATGGCTACACCTTC. The chain combines TRBV7-9 with TRBJ1-2, with TRBD1 identical over 8 bases. This CDR3 is built from 15 residues. Germline-derived CDR1 and CDR2 are SEHNR and FQNEAQ (reference sequence). V shed 2 bases, J shed 3 bases, and the junction held 5 bases outside the gene matches.

The J gene is TRBJ1-3, the V gene TRBV30; D unclear. The germline gives CDR1 GTSNPN, CDR2 SVGIG (reference sequence). V lost 3 bases and J 0 bases, leaving 9 bases between the germline ends. The CDR3 covers 14 residues. CDR3 in DNA: TGTGCCTGGAGCGAGCTCTTCTCTGGAAACACCATATATTTT. Encoded protein: CAWSELFSGNTIYF.

This chain links TRBV9 with TRBJ1-4, with D hard to call. The CDR3 spans 18 residues. The germline V gene has CDR1 SGDLS and CDR2 YYNGEE. V was trimmed by 0 bases and J by 0 bases, leaving 15 bases between them. CDR3 coding DNA: TGTGCCAGCAGCGTAGAGCCTGGCATAACAGCAACTAATGAAAAACTGTTTTTT. Protein product: CASSVEPGITATNEKLFF.

This clone came up a few times. This chain connects TRBV7-9 to TRBJ2-2; 9 bases align to TRBD2. The V and J ends lost 2 bases and 3 bases, in that order; junction bases with no gene match: 4. Germline V gene sequence: CDR1 SEHNR, CDR2 FQNEAQ (reference sequence). This CDR3 has 16 residues. The CDR3 nucleotides are TGTGCCAGCAGCTTACTGACTAGCGGCTACACCGGGGAGCTGTTTTTT. It is translated as CASSLLTSGYTGELFF.

CDR3 DNA: TGTGCCAGCAGCCCCACGACAGGAACAGTACTGTTTTTT. Translated, it gives CASSPTTGTVLFF. This chain joins TRBV3-1 (or the pseudogene TRBV3-2) and TRBJ1-4, with D possibly TRBD1 on 6 matching bases. In germline, CDR1 is LGHDT, CDR2 YNNKEL (reference sequence). This CDR3 spans 13 amino acids. Trimming removed 4 bases at V and 13 bases at J, with 16 bases between.

This clone was found once. J is TRBJ1-1 and V is TRBV6-5, with D unclear. Trimming removed 5 bases at V and 4 bases at J, with 11 bases between. Germline assignment: CDR1 MNHEY and CDR2 SVGAGI. The CDR3 has 13 amino acids. CDR3 in amino acids: CASSPQVPTEAFF. CDR3 DNA: TGTGCCAGCAGTCCTCAGGTTCCCACTGAAGCTTTCTTT.

The V and J genes are TRBV15 and TRBJ2-6; tentatively, D is TRBD1 (5 bases). The CDR3 is 16 residues long. V was clipped by 1 base and J by 1 base, with 8 bases between them. Germline CDR1 reads LNHNV; CDR2 reads YYDKDF (reference sequence). The CDR3 spells CATSRGWTSGANVLTF. CDR3 DNA: TGTGCCACCAGCAGAGGATGGACATCTGGGGCCAACGTCCTGACTTTC.

This rearrangement joins TRBV6-5 to TRBJ1-3, with TRBD1 matching 9 bases. The CDR3 sequence is 14 residues long. V lost 5 bases and J lost 3; bases outside the gene matches: 2. CDR1 MNHEY and CDR2 SVGAGI come from the germline V gene. The CDR3 here is CASSTDRGGNTIYF. The CDR3 DNA reads as TGTGCCAGCAGTACGGACAGGGGTGGAAACACCATATATTTT.

CDR3 sequence: CASSSEPRGLAIADTQYF. The CDR3, as DNA: TGTGCCAGCAGTTCCGAACCTAGGGGACTAGCGATCGCAGATACGCAGTATTTT. This chain joins TRBV6-2 or TRBV6-3 and TRBJ2-3; 10 nucleotides line up with TRBD2. The trim removed 4 bases at V and 4 bases at J, leaving 14 bases unmatched. From germline, CDR1 is MNHEY and CDR2 SVGEGT. The CDR3 is made up of 18 amino acids.